This T cell receptor (beta chain) appears in the sequencing data of a study of blood T cells in healthy people across ages (dated by TCRdb to about 2015). For the wider study: Template switching captured roughly one uniquely barcoded TCR beta cDNA molecule per two T cells in model experiments. Age-related changes in TCR beta repertoire diversity were measured in the study by deep sequencing normalized with unique cDNA molecular identifiers. Donors were grouped into four age groups: young (average roughly 15 years), middle-aged (roughly 40), aged (roughly 67) and long-lived (approximately 75). To avoid experimental bias, donors of different ages were distributed randomly across sequencing lanes. Using the same blood draw, the study looked at two additional independent replicas of 1 million unique cDNA reads for two donors, one aged 18 to 29 and the other aged 80 or older.

From the cysteine up to the phenylalanine, the CDR3 has a length of 15 residues. CDR3 DNA only is kept here, 45 bases in frame from base 1. V is pared back by 4 bases and J by 2 bases, with 13 bases lying between the germline termini. CDR1 and CDR2 were assigned from the germline V gene as SGHTA and FQGNSA. About this clonotype itself: Its antigen target is currently unknown. There are no base qualities to consult, and no much larger clone falls within one base.

Results the study describes overall, beyond this receptor: Estimates of total diversity based on one million sequenced T cells were regarded as lower bounds and as underestimates. Bulk unsorted PBMC profiling prevented conclusive comparison of naive and antigen-experienced compartments. A strong correlation was found between observed TCR beta diversity and the percentage of naive T cells measured by flow cytometry. Because donor CMV infection status was unknown, age-related changes in expanded clonotypes were potentially confounded. As age increased, observed TCR beta diversity per million T cells dropped in a roughly linear way, and a significant reduction was already evident by age around 41. Compared with the aged group, the long-lived group had more naive CD4+ T cells, fewer expanded clones and increased TCR diversity, suggesting age selection.

The 39 donors, aged about 6 to 100 years, were systemically healthy Caucasian individuals from Russia. Each donor gave about 11 milliliters of peripheral blood, drawn into EDTA-treated Vacutainer tubes. Ficoll-Paque density-gradient centrifugation was used to isolate PBMCs, with at least 7 million per sample. Total RNA was extracted from PBMCs with Trizol reagent, with at least 5 micrograms obtained per sample. For every donor, an aliquot of PBMCs went through flow cytometry to measure the percentages of naive CD45RAhigh/CD27high T cells. Library creation used 5' RACE. Sequencing used an Illumina HiSeq 2500. A second PCR of roughly 6 to 11 cycles was run with a J-beta primer mix and a sample-barcoded 5' primer. Each TCR beta cDNA molecule received a unique molecular identifier from a template-switch 5' adaptor carrying 12 random nucleotides. At least 2.5 million CDR3-containing paired-end reads were obtained from each sample. All of the RNA was converted into first-strand cDNA using the Mint cDNA synthesis kit, with a TRBC-specific oligonucleotide serving as the primer. Following uracil-DNA glycosylase treatment, a first 18-cycle PCR with universal primers M1SS and BC2_uni_R was performed on all cDNA. On the authors' methods: For normalization, 1 million high-quality reads were randomly selected from each sample, with every read carrying a distinct molecular identifier. Instead of being binned into consensus sequences, reads with shared molecular identifiers were discarded. MiTCR, run with a Q25 quality threshold and the strictest error-elimination algorithm, handled CDR3 identification, clonotype clustering and error correction. A nonparametric unseen species model with Euler transformation was used to estimate lower-bound total TCR beta diversity. Clones were called with MiXCR by TCRdb after fastp trimmed the public reads at Q25, and only in-frame beta chains were retained. Records with the same CDR3 protein are collapsed into one entry carrying the most frequent genes and DNA. It is TCRdb's table, rather than the study itself, that gives the V and J calls and clone size. Within this sample are over 550,000 distinct CDR3 sequences, with around 31% of them counted one time only. The ten top clones hold around a sixth of the sample.

The chain was built from TRBV7-2 and TRBJ2-3; a weak D assignment points to TRBD1 (5 bases agree). The clonotype comes from a woman of 80 years or more in good health. Sequenced input: blood. The CDR3 sequence is CASSSSQGNTDTQYF. The DNA reads TGTGCCAGCAGCTCTAGTCAGGGTAACACAGATACGCAGTATTTT.